This T cell receptor (beta chain) was observed in a study of immune heterogeneity within non-small cell lung tumors. The germline CDR1 and CDR2 sequences are SGHTA and FQGNSA. The CDR3 extends over 16 amino acids. V was pared by 5 bases and J by 0 bases, with 4 bases of the junction left unmatched. This clonotype is medium-sized in the sample. Multiplex PCR amplified the TCR beta CDR3 region. Its first round ran for around 10 cycles with 32 V and 13 J primers. TCRdb fed the multiplex PCR reads into MiXCR, producing one record per CDR3 protein. This table holds 12,000 or so distinct CDR3 sequences, 27% found once. Genomic DNA from bulk tumor acted as the template, and about 600 ng was loaded per sample. Biopsy collection occurred during surgery, with several far-apart biopsies per primary tumor. Curative surgery was undertaken by patients, who had untreated, newly diagnosed non-small cell lung cancer.

This receptor was taken from a man aged 50 to 60 with non-small cell lung cancer. The sequenced sample was lung tumor tissue. V usage is TRBV7-2 and J usage is TRBJ2-2; 9 bases are a match to TRBD2. CDR3 residues: CASSPRGGANTGELFF. CDR3 nucleotide sequence: TGTGCCAGCAGCCCGCGGGGGGGGGCGAACACCGGGGAGCTGTTTTTT.